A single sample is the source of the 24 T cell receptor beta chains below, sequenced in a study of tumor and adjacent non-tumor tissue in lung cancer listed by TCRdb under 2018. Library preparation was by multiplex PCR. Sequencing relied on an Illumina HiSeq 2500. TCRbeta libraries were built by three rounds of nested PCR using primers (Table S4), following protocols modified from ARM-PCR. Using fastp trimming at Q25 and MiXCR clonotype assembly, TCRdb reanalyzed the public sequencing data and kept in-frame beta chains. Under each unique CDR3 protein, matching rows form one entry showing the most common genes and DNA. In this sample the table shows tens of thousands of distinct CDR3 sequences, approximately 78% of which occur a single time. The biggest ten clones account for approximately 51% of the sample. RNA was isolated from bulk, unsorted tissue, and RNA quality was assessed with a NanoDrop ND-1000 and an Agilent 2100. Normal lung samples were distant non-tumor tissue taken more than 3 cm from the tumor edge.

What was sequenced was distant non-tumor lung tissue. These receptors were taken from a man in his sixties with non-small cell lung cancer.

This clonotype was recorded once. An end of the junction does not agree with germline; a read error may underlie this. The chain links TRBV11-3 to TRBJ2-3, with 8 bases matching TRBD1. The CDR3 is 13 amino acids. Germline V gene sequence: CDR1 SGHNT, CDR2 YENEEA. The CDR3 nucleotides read TGTGCCAGCAGCATTCAGGGGGCAGATACGCTGTACTTT. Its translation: CASSIQGADTLYF.

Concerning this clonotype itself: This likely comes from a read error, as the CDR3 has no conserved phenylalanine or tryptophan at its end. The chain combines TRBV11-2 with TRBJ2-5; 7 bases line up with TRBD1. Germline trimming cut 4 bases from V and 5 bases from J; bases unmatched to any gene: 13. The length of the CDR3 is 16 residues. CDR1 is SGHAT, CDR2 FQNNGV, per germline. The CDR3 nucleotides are TGTGCCAGCAGCTCTACAATGAGGGGGCCAAAGGAGACCCAGTACTCC. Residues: CASSSTMRGPKETQYS.

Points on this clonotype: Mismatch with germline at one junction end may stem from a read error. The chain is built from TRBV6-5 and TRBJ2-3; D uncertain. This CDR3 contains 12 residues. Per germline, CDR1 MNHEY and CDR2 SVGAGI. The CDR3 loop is CASRASTYTQYF. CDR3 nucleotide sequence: TGTGCCAGCAGGGCAAGCACATATACGCAGTATTTT.

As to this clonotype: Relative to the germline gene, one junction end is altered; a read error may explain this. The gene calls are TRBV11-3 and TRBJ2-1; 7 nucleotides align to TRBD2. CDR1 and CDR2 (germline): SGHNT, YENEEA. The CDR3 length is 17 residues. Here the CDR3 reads CVSSLDRLAGVGNEQLF. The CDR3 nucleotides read TGTGTCAGCAGCTTAGATCGACTGGCGGGAGTAGGTAATGAGCAGTTATTC.

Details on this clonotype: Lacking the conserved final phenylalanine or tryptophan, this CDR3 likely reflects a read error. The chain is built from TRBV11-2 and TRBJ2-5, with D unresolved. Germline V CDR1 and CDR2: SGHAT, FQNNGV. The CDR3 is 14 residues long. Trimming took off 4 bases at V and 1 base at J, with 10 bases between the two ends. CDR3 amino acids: CASSSRRVQETQYS. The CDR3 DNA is TGTGCCAGCAGCTCTAGACGGGTCCAAGAGACCCAGTACTCC.

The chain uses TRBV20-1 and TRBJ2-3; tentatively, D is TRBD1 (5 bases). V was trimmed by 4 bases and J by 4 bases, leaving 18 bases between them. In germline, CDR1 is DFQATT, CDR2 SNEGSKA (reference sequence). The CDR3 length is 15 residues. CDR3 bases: TGCAGTGCTACTACGGAAAAAAGGGGTCCAGATACGCAGTATTTT. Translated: CSATTEKRGPDTQYF.

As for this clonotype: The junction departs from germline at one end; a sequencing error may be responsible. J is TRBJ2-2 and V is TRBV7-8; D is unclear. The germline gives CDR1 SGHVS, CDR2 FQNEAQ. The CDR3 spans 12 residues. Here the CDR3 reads CASSTDTGELFF. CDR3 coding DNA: TGTGCCAGCAGCACCGACACTGGGGAGCTGTTTTTT.

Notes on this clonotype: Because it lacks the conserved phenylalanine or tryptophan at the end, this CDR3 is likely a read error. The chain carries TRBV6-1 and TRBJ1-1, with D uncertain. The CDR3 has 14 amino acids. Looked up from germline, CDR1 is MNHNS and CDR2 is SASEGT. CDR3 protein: CVSSQSRRDTEAFS. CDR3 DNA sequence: TGTGTCAGCAGTCAATCCCGGAGGGACACTGAAGCTTTCTCT.

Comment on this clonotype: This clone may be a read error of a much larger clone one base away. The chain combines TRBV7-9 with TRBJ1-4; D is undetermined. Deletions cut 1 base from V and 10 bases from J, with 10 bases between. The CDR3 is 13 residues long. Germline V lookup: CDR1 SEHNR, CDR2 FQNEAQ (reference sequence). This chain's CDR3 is CASSLDQHVKLFF. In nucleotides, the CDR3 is TGTGCCAGCAGCTTAGATCAGCACGTAAAACTGTTTTTT.

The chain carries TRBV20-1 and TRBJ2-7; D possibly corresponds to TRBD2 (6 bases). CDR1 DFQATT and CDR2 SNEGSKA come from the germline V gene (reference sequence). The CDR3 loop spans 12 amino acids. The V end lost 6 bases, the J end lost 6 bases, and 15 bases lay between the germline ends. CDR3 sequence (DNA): TGCAGTGCACGGAGGGATGGGAGCGAGCAGTACTTC. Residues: CSARRDGSEQYF.

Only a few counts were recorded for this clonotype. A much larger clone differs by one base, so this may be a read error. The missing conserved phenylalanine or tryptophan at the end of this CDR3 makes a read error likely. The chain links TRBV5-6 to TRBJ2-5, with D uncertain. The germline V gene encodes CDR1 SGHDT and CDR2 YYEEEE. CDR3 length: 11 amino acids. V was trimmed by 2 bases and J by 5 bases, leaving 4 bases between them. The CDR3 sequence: CASSFGETQYL. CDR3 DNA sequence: TGTGCCAGCAGCTTCGGGGAGACCCAGTACTTA.

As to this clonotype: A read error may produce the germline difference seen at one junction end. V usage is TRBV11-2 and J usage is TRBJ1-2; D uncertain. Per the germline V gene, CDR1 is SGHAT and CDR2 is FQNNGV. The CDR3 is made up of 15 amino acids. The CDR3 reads CTSSSRTTADYGYTF. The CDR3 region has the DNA TGTACCAGCAGCTCCAGGACCACCGCGGACTATGGCTACACCTTC.

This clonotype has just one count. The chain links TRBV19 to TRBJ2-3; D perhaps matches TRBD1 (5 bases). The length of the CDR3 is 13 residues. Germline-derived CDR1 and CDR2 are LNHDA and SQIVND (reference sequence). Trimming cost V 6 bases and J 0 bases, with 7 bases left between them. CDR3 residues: CASRTVSTDTQYF. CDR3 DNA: TGTGCCAGTAGGACAGTGAGCACAGATACGCAGTATTTT.

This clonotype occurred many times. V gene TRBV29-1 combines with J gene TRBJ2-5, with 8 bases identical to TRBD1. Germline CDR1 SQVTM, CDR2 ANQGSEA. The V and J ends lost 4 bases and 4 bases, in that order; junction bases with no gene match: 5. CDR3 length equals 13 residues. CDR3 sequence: CSVVTGDGETQYF. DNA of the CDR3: TGCAGCGTTGTGACAGGGGATGGAGAGACCCAGTACTTC. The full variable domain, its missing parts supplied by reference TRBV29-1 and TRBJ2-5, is SAVISQKPSRDICQRGTSLTIQCQVDSQVTMMFWYRQQPGQSLTLIATANQGSEATYESGFVIDKFPISRPNLTFSTLTVSNMSPEDSSIYLCSVVTGDGETQYFGPGTRLLVL.

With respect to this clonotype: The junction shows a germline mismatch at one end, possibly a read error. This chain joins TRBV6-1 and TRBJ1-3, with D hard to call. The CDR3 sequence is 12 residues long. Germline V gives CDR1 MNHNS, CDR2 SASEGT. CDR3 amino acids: CASWTSRDTMYF. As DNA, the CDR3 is TGTGCCAGTTGGACTAGCCGAGACACCATGTATTTT.

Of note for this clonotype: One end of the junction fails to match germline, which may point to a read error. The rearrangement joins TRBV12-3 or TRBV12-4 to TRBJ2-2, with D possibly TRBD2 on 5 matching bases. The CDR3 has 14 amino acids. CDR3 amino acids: CASRPRGNTWELFF. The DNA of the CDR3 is TGTGCCAGCCGTCCCAGAGGCAACACTTGGGAGCTATTTTTT.

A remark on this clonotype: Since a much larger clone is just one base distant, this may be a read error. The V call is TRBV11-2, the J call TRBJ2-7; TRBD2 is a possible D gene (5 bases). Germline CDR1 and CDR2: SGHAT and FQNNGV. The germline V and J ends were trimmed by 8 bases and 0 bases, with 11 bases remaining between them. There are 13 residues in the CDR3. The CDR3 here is CASGRGVSYEQYF. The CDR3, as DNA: TGTGCCAGCGGGAGAGGCGTCTCCTACGAGCAGTACTTC.

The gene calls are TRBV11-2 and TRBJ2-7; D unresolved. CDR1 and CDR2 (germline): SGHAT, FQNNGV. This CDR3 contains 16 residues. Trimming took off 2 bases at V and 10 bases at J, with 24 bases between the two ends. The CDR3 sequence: CASSLIPEALKGYQYF. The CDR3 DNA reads TGTGCCAGCAGCTTAATCCCCGAGGCCCTCAAAGGCTACCAGTACTTC.

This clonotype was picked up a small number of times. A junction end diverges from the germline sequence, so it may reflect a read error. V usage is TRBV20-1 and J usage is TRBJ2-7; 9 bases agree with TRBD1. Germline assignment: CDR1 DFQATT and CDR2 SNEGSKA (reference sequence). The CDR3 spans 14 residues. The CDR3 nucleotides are TGTACTGCTAGACAGACAGGGGGACCCTACGAGCAGTACTTC. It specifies CTARQTGGPYEQYF.

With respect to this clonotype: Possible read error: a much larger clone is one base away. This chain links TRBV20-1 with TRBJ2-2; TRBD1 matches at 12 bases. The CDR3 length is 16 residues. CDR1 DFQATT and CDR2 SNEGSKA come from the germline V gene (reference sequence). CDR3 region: CSARGTGGQNTGEPFF. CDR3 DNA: TGCAGTGCTAGGGGGACAGGGGGCCAAAACACCGGGGAGCCGTTTTTT.

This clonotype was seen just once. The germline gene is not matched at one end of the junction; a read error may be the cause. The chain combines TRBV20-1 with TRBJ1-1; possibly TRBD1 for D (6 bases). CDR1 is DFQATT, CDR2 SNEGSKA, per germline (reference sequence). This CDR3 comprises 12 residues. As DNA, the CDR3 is TGCGGTGCTAGATCCGGGGACATTGAAGCTTTCTTT. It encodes CGARSGDIEAFF.

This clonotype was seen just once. For the CDR3, the DNA is TGTGCCAGCAGCATCGTTCAGAAGAATAGCAATCAGCCCCAGCATTTT. Residues: CASSIVQKNSNQPQHF. V usage is TRBV9 and J usage is TRBJ1-5; no definite D call. V dropped 4 bases and J dropped 0 bases, with 14 bases sitting between them. The length of the CDR3 is 16 residues. The V gene's germline CDR1 is SGDLS and CDR2 YYNGEE.

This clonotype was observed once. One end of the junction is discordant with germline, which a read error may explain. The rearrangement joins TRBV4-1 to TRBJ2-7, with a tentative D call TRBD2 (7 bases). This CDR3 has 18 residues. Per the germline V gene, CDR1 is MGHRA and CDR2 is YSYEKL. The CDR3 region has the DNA TGCGCCAGTAGCCAAGGGGGATTGGTGGGGGGGCCTTTATACAAGCAGTACTTC. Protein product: CASSQGGLVGGPLYKQYF.

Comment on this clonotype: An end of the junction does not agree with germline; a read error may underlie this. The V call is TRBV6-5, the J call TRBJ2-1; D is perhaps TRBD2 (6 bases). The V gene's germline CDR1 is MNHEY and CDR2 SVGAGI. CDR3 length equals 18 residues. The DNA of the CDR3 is TGTGCCAGTAGTTACGGGGGTTTGGAGGGCTCTAATTACAATGAGCAGTTCTTC. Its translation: CASSYGGLEGSNYNEQFF.